The 25 T cell receptor beta chains below were found in one sample sequenced in a study of T cell changes during pregnancy in multiple sclerosis. Assay: immunoSEQ multiplex PCR; the TCRdb copy retains only in-frame clones and omits some. Among fewer than 150,000 clones listed, about 95% were seen once. The specimen comprised peripheral blood, sampled after pregnancy. The receptors were sampled from a female donor with multiple sclerosis, enrolled in a pregnancy study.

The rearrangement links TRBV4-1 to TRBJ1-1, with 7 bases matching TRBD1. CDR3 length: 14 residues. J lost 4 bases, V lost 3 bases, and 5 bases had no gene match. Germline V gives CDR1 MGHRA, CDR2 YSYEKL. The CDR3 here is CASSQDRLSTEAFF. The CDR3 nucleotides are TGCGCCAGCAGCCAGGACAGGTTGAGCACTGAAGCTTTCTTT.

The V call is TRBV7-2, the J call TRBJ2-7; D possibly corresponds to TRBD2 (5 bases). The V end was cut by 1 base, the J end by 2 bases, with 12 bases between. The length of the CDR3 is 15 residues. CDR1 and CDR2 from the germline V gene are SGHTA and FQGNSA. DNA for the CDR3: TGTGCCAGCAGCTTAGGGATCCACGGGACCTACGAGCAGTACTTC. Translated: CASSLGIHGTYEQYF. Full variable domain (missing parts from reference TRBV7-2 and TRBJ2-7): GAGVSQSPSNKVTEKGKDVELRCDPISGHTALYWYRQSLGQGLEFLIYFQGNSAPDKSGLPSDRFSAERTGGSVSTLTIQRTQQEDSAVYLCASSLGIHGTYEQYFGPGTRLTVT.

This chain connects TRBV4-2 to TRBJ2-2; 10 bases agree with TRBD2. The CDR3 is 15 amino acids. With V trimmed by 4 bases and J by 3 bases, 2 bases remained unmatched. The germline V gene encodes CDR1 LGHNA and CDR2 YNFKEQ. The CDR3 DNA follows: TGTGCCAGCAGCCTAGCGGGAGGTCACACCGGGGAGCTGTTTTTT. Protein sequence: CASSLAGGHTGELFF.

V is TRBV19 and J is TRBJ1-2; D perhaps matches TRBD1 (5 bases). There are 16 residues in the CDR3. Trimming pared 2 bases from V and 2 bases from J, leaving 15 bases between. Germline-derived CDR1 and CDR2 are LNHDA and SQIVND (reference sequence). This chain's CDR3 is CASSIRSGGRNYGYTF. The CDR3 DNA sequence: TGTGCCAGTAGTATAAGGTCGGGGGGAAGGAACTATGGCTACACCTTC.

The rearrangement uses TRBV19 and TRBJ2-1; 10 bases map to TRBD2. Germline CDR1 and CDR2: LNHDA and SQIVND (reference sequence). With V trimmed by 5 bases and J by 6 bases, 13 bases remained unmatched. The CDR3 loop spans 17 amino acids. The CDR3 reads CASSPFSSLAGANEQFF. CDR3 sequence (DNA): TGTGCCAGTAGTCCCTTCAGTAGCCTAGCGGGGGCCAATGAGCAGTTCTTC. Full variable domain (outside the CDR3, taken from reference TRBV19 and TRBJ2-1): DGGITQSPKYLFRKEGQNVTLSCEQNLNHDAMYWYRQDPGQGLRLIYYSQIVNDFQKGDIAEGYSVSREKKESFPLTVTSAQKNPTAFYLCASSPFSSLAGANEQFFGPGTRLTVL.

The V and J genes are TRBV30 and TRBJ2-2; D is possibly TRBD2 (5 bases). The germline V gene has CDR1 GTSNPN and CDR2 SVGIG (reference sequence). V shed 0 bases and J shed 2 bases, with 13 bases lying between them. This CDR3 contains 16 residues. In DNA form, the CDR3 reads TGTGCCTGGAGTGTATTCGGACGGGGTAACACCGGGGAGCTGTTTTTT. It translates to CAWSVFGRGNTGELFF.

This chain joins TRBV18 and TRBJ1-1; D gene ambiguous. Germline V lookup: CDR1 KGHSH, CDR2 LQKENI. The V and J ends lost 2 bases and 2 bases respectively, with 9 bases between them. This CDR3 has 14 residues. In nucleotides, the CDR3 is TGTGCCAGCTCACCAATCACCGGTAACACTGAAGCTTTCTTT. This sequence encodes CASSPITGNTEAFF.

This chain connects TRBV5-4 to TRBJ2-7; D is undetermined. This CDR3 spans 14 amino acids. Trimming removed 0 bases from V and 2 bases from J, with 9 bases in between. Germline loops: CDR1 SGHNT, CDR2 YYREEE (reference sequence). The CDR3 sequence: CASSLGAGTYEQYF. CDR3 nucleotide sequence: TGTGCCAGCAGCTTGGGTGCAGGAACCTACGAGCAGTACTTC. Variable domain in full (rest from reference TRBV5-4 and TRBJ2-7): ETGVTQSPTHLIKTRGQQVTLRCSSQSGHNTVSWYQQALGQGPQFIFQYYREEENGRGNFPPRFSGLQFPNYSSELNVNALELDDSALYLCASSLGAGTYEQYFGPGTRLTVT.

This rearrangement joins TRBV5-4 to TRBJ2-1, with TRBD2 matching 9 bases. The V segment lost 0 bases and the J segment 3 bases; nucleotides outside the gene matches: 7. Germline lookup yields CDR1 SGHNT and CDR2 YYREEE (reference sequence). This CDR3 has 17 residues. CDR3 nucleotide sequence: TGTGCCAGCAGCTTGGGAATGACTAGCGGTTACTACAATGAGCAGTTCTTC. This encodes CASSLGMTSGYYNEQFF. Complete variable domain (other parts from reference TRBV5-4 and TRBJ2-1): ETGVTQSPTHLIKTRGQQVTLRCSSQSGHNTVSWYQQALGQGPQFIFQYYREEENGRGNFPPRFSGLQFPNYSSELNVNALELDDSALYLCASSLGMTSGYYNEQFFGPGTRLTVL.

V and J are TRBV7-2 and TRBJ1-4; 7 bases align to TRBD1. The CDR3 is 15 residues long. V dropped 3 bases and J dropped 5; count of bases not matched to a gene: 6. In germline, CDR1 is SGHTA, CDR2 FQGNSA. The CDR3 DNA is TGTGCCAGCAGCTTCAGACAGGGCTCAAATGAAAAACTGTTTTTT. Translated, it gives CASSFRQGSNEKLFF.

V gene TRBV7-8 combines with J gene TRBJ2-7; D gene uncertain. Trimming removed 3 bases at V and 0 bases at J, with 9 bases between. Germline V gene data show CDR1 as SGHVS and CDR2 as FQNEAQ. This CDR3 has 14 residues. CDR3 nucleotides: TGTGCCAGCAGCTTGGCGGAGAGCTCCTACGAGCAGTACTTC. Amino acids: CASSLAESSYEQYF. The full variable domain, completed using reference TRBV7-8 and TRBJ2-7, is GAGVSQSPRYKVAKRGQDVALRCDPISGHVSLFWYQQALGQGPEFLTYFQNEAQLDKSGLPSDRFFAERPEGSVSTLKIQRTQQEDSAVYLCASSLAESSYEQYFGPGTRLTVT.

CDR3 residues: CASSFPGLAGDYGEQYF. The CDR3 DNA sequence: TGTGCCAGCAGCTTTCCGGGACTAGCGGGAGACTATGGCGAGCAGTACTTC. This sequence joins TRBV7-2 and TRBJ2-7; 14 bases are a match to TRBD2. The length of the CDR3 is 17 residues. Losses at the gene ends were 3 bases for V and 6 bases for J; bases not matched to a gene: 10. From germline, CDR1 is SGHTA and CDR2 FQGNSA.

This chain joins TRBV2 and TRBJ1-3; TRBD1 is a possible D gene (6 bases). The V end was cut by 8 bases, the J end by 1 base, with 12 bases between. Germline V gene lookup returns CDR1 SNHLY and CDR2 FYNNEI. CDR3 size: 14 residues. CDR3 sequence: CASLLDRSGNTIYF. CDR3 bases: TGTGCCAGCCTTCTTGACAGGTCTGGAAACACCATATATTTT.

V and J are TRBV7-9 and TRBJ2-1, with TRBD2 matching over 14 bases. The V gene's germline CDR1 is SEHNR and CDR2 FQNEAQ (reference sequence). The CDR3 has 18 residues. The V and J ends lost 5 bases and 0 bases, in that order; junction bases with no gene match: 6. CDR3 in DNA: TGTGCCAGCAGCCCGGGACTAGCGGGGGCTAGCTCCTACAATGAGCAGTTCTTC. Translation: CASSPGLAGASSYNEQFF.

The J gene is TRBJ2-7, the V gene TRBV6-6, with 9 bases matching TRBD2. The germline V gene has CDR1 MNHNY and CDR2 SVGAGI (reference sequence). This CDR3 has 14 amino acids. The V gene end was trimmed by 4 bases and the J gene end by 1 base; junction bases not matched to a gene: 2. In DNA, the CDR3 is TGTGCCAGCAGTTCGGGACTAGCATCCTACGAGCAGTACTTC. This encodes CASSSGLASYEQYF.

This chain connects TRBV2 to TRBJ2-3; D possibly corresponds to TRBD2 (5 bases). Per germline, CDR1 SNHLY and CDR2 FYNNEI. The CDR3 covers 15 residues. V dropped 5 bases and J dropped 2 bases, with 14 bases sitting between them. CDR3 DNA: TGTGCCAGCAGTCAACAGATCGGGAACACAGATACGCAGTATTTT. It is translated as CASSQQIGNTDTQYF.

This rearrangement joins TRBV28 to TRBJ2-5, with 7 bases lining up with TRBD1. This CDR3 is 16 amino acids long. Germline-derived CDR1 and CDR2 are MDHEN and SYDVKM. J gave up 5 bases and V 6 bases, and 15 bases lay outside the gene matches. The CDR3 loop is CASRDPGGRAFETQYF. The CDR3 region has the DNA TGTGCCAGCAGAGACCCAGGGGGTCGGGCCTTCGAGACCCAGTACTTC.

The gene calls are TRBV5-4 and TRBJ2-7, with D perhaps TRBD1 (6 bases). V was shortened by 2 bases and J by 4 bases, with 22 bases between the two germline ends. Germline CDR1 reads SGHNT; CDR2 reads YYREEE (reference sequence). The CDR3 length is 17 residues. The DNA for the CDR3 is TGTGCCAGCAGCTTACCCGGGACATCACAGACATCGTACGAGCAGTACTTC. This codes for CASSLPGTSQTSYEQYF.

The V call is TRBV6-5, the J call TRBJ2-1, with unresolved D. From germline, CDR1 is MNHEY and CDR2 SVGAGI. CDR3 length: 15 amino acids. The germline V and J ends were trimmed by 3 bases and 0 bases, with 9 bases remaining between them. The CDR3 loop is CASSYFSSSYNEQFF. The CDR3 nucleotides are TGTGCCAGCAGTTATTTTTCGAGCTCCTACAATGAGCAGTTCTTC.

The chain carries TRBV5-1 and TRBJ2-5; D gene ambiguous. The CDR3 contains 16 residues. V was cut by 2 bases and J by 0 bases, with 14 bases left in between. Germline CDR1 reads SGHRS; CDR2 reads YFSETQ. CDR3 amino acids: CASSFGQSWDQETQYF. In DNA form, the CDR3 reads TGCGCCAGCAGCTTTGGGCAGTCCTGGGACCAAGAGACCCAGTACTTC.

In nucleotides, the CDR3 is TGTGCCAGCAGCCCCTCGACTAGCGGAGCTAACAATGAGCAGTTCTTC. Protein: CASSPSTSGANNEQFF. V gene TRBV9 combines with J gene TRBJ2-1; 9 bases are a match to TRBD2. Germline V gene sequence: CDR1 SGDLS, CDR2 YYNGEE. CDR3 length: 16 residues. Unmatched junction bases numbered 10, after V lost 4 bases and J lost 5 bases.

The chain uses TRBV7-3 and TRBJ2-1, with 7 bases lining up with TRBD2. The germline V gene has CDR1 SGHTA and CDR2 FQGTGA. This CDR3 contains 15 residues. Trimming at V came to 2 bases and at J to 4 bases, leaving 5 bases not matched to a gene. Here the CDR3 DNA reads TGTGCCAGCAGCTTAGCGGGAGATGTTTACAATGAGCAGTTCTTC. Protein sequence: CASSLAGDVYNEQFF.

This clone was observed a single time. The genes are TRBV19 and TRBJ1-1; 9 bases are a match to TRBD1. Germline V gives CDR1 LNHDA, CDR2 SQIVND (reference sequence). V lost 4 bases, J lost 7 bases, and 10 bases stayed unmatched. The CDR3 extends over 15 amino acids. The DNA of the CDR3 is TGTGCCAGTAGTAAAACCGGGACAGGGCAGAGTGAAGCTTTCTTT. Protein product: CASSKTGTGQSEAFF.

The rearrangement uses TRBV15 and TRBJ1-5; D call uncertain. This CDR3 spans 14 amino acids. The germline gives CDR1 LNHNV, CDR2 YYDKDF (reference sequence). V was cut by 1 base and J by 6 bases, with 10 bases left in between. The CDR3 coding sequence is TGTGCCACCAGCAGAGTTTTTGGAGCTCAGCCCCAGCATTTT. Translating it yields CATSRVFGAQPQHF.

The table lists this clone with a few counts. The chain couples TRBV6-6 to TRBJ2-3; the match to TRBD1 covers 7 bases. Trimming took 6 bases from V and 4 from J; bases not matched to a gene: 10. CDR1 and CDR2 from the germline V gene are MNHNY and SVGAGI (reference sequence). The CDR3 covers 15 residues. CDR3 region: CASRLGQLLADTQYF. CDR3 nucleotides: TGTGCCAGCAGGCTGGGACAGCTTCTCGCAGATACGCAGTATTTT.